The 25 T cell receptor beta chains below were found in one sample sequenced in a study of shared clonotypes between healthy human individuals. CD45RO-negative, CCR7-selected cells formed the naive CD8 fraction, which excluded terminally differentiated effector memory CD45RA+ cells. Sequenced by immunoSEQ multiplex PCR; TCRdb stores in-frame clones only, minus some. The sample comprises about 2 million clones, approximately 95% of which are singletons, and less than 1.5% rests with the top ten. Sequenced: naive CD8+ T cells sorted from blood. Every receptor here comes from a young man in good health.

The chain joins TRBV7-9 to TRBJ2-7; weak D call: TRBD2 (7 bases). Trimming took off 2 bases at V and 3 bases at J, with 20 bases between the two ends. CDR1 is SEHNR and CDR2 is FQNEAQ in the germline V gene (reference sequence). The CDR3 covers 17 residues. The chain's CDR3 is CASSLWPDGGPLYEQYF. The CDR3 DNA follows: TGTGCCAGCAGCTTATGGCCAGACGGGGGGCCACTCTACGAGCAGTACTTC.

V is TRBV7-8 and J is TRBJ1-2, with D unresolved. This CDR3 has 15 residues. V lost 0 bases and J 4 bases, leaving 12 bases between the germline ends. Germline CDR1 SGHVS, CDR2 FQNEAQ. The CDR3 is CASSLAPGVFYGYTF. CDR3 DNA: TGTGCCAGCAGCTTAGCGCCGGGAGTCTTCTATGGCTACACCTTC. The full variable domain, rest sourced from reference TRBV7-8 and TRBJ1-2, is GAGVSQSPRYKVAKRGQDVALRCDPISGHVSLFWYQQALGQGPEFLTYFQNEAQLDKSGLPSDRFFAERPEGSVSTLKIQRTQQEDSAVYLCASSLAPGVFYGYTFGSGTRLTVV.

The chain is built from TRBV27 and TRBJ2-4; D unclear. With 1 base removed from V and 0 bases from J, the gap between germline ends came to 16 bases. This CDR3 spans 18 amino acids. Germline V gene sequence: CDR1 MNHEY, CDR2 SMNVEV (reference sequence). The CDR3 sequence: CASSLYSPLAGAKNIQYF. The CDR3, as DNA: TGTGCCAGCAGTTTATATTCCCCCCTGGCAGGAGCCAAAAACATTCAGTACTTC.

CDR3 DNA: TGTGCCAGCAGCTCGACAGGTGATTACAGAAACACCATATATTTT. Translating it yields CASSSTGDYRNTIYF. The chain carries TRBV7-9 and TRBJ1-3, with a tentative D call TRBD1 (6 bases). Germline V gene data show CDR1 as SEHNR and CDR2 as FQNEAQ (reference sequence). The CDR3 spans 15 residues. V dropped 4 bases and J dropped 5 bases, with 15 bases sitting between them.

This clone is a singleton in its sample. This sample includes further DNA sequences coding for the same CDR3. The chain uses TRBV15 and TRBJ2-7; no firm D call. CDR3 size: 14 residues. The V end was cut by 1 base, the J end by 4 bases, with 11 bases between. Germline V lookup: CDR1 LNHNV, CDR2 YYDKDF (reference sequence). Written as DNA, the CDR3 is TGTGCCACCAGCAGAGGGTCAGGCGGTTACGAGCAGTACTTC. Translating gives CATSRGSGGYEQYF.

V gene TRBV28 combines with J gene TRBJ1-4, with no clear D. The ends were cut back, 8 bases at V and 8 bases at J, with 21 bases in the middle. CDR1 MDHEN and CDR2 SYDVKM come from the germline V gene. The CDR3 contains 15 residues. This chain's CDR3 is CASVDEKGEVEKLFF. Written as DNA, the CDR3 is TGTGCCAGCGTGGACGAGAAGGGTGAGGTCGAAAAACTGTTTTTT. Based on the CDR3 plus reference TRBV28 and TRBJ1-4, the full variable domain is DVKVTQSSRYLVKRTGEKVFLECVQDMDHENMFWYRQDPGLGLRLIYFSYDVKMKEKGDIPEGYSVSREKKERFSLILESASTNQTSMYLCASVDEKGEVEKLFFGSGTQLSVL.

The rearrangement links TRBV4-1 to TRBJ2-1; D gene ambiguous. The length of the CDR3 is 14 residues. CDR1 and CDR2 (germline): MGHRA, YSYEKL. Trimming shortened V by 0 bases and J by 7 bases, and 10 bases separated the two germline ends. The chain's CDR3 is CASSQEPPINEQFF. CDR3 nucleotides: TGCGCCAGCAGCCAAGAACCCCCCATAAATGAGCAGTTCTTC.

The V and J genes are TRBV7-2 and TRBJ1-4, with D perhaps TRBD1 (5 bases). The ends were cut back, 5 bases at V and 7 bases at J, with 23 bases in the middle. The CDR3 spans 17 residues. The germline V gene has CDR1 SGHTA and CDR2 FQGNSA. CDR3 amino acids: CASSPRGGASAGEKLFF. Here the CDR3 DNA reads TGTGCCAGCAGCCCTCGAGGCGGGGCGAGTGCCGGTGAAAAACTGTTTTTT.

This chain uses TRBV7-2 with TRBJ2-7; no definite D call. The germline CDR1 and CDR2 sequences are SGHTA and FQGNSA. The CDR3 runs 13 residues. Trimming removed 3 bases from V and 3 bases from J, with 9 bases in between. CDR3 region: CASSFRTDYEQYF. CDR3 DNA: TGTGCCAGCAGCTTCCGGACGGACTACGAGCAGTACTTC.

This clone was seen once. The rearrangement links TRBV11-2 to TRBJ2-1; 9 bases map to TRBD2. Germline V gene sequence: CDR1 SGHAT, CDR2 FQNNGV. This CDR3 spans 15 amino acids. V shed 4 bases, J shed 7 bases, and the junction held 8 bases outside the gene matches. The CDR3 here is CASSSTSAGGNEQFF. CDR3 coding DNA: TGTGCCAGCAGCTCGACTAGCGCGGGAGGGAATGAGCAGTTCTTC. The full variable domain, in which reference TRBV11-2 and TRBJ2-1 provide the parts outside the CDR3, is EAGVAQSPRYKIIEKRQSVAFWCNPISGHATLYWYQQILGQGPKLLIQFQNNGVVDDSQLPKDRFSAERLKGVDSTLKIQPAKLEDSAVYLCASSSTSAGGNEQFFGPGTRLTVL.

This clone was picked up a small number of times. CDR3 DNA sequence: TGTGCCAGCAGTCGACAGGGGGCCTATGATGGCTACACCTTC. As protein: CASSRQGAYDGYTF. J is TRBJ1-2 and V is TRBV28, with 10 bases matching TRBD1. The CDR3 is 14 amino acids. Per germline, CDR1 MDHEN and CDR2 SYDVKM. J gave up 6 bases and V 5 bases, and 6 bases lay outside the gene matches.

The rearrangement links TRBV7-9 to TRBJ1-1; tentatively, D is TRBD1 (5 bases). Trimming cost V 5 bases and J 6 bases, with 16 bases left between them. The CDR3 consists of 14 residues. From germline, CDR1 is SEHNR and CDR2 FQNEAQ (reference sequence). CDR3 sequence (DNA): TGTGCCAGCAGCCCATCGGGGGGGTTACCTGAAGCTTTCTTT. It codes for CASSPSGGLPEAFF. Full variable domain (outside the CDR3, taken from reference TRBV7-9 and TRBJ1-1): DTGVSQNPRHKITKRGQNVTFRCDPISEHNRLYWYRQTLGQGPEFLTYFQNEAQLEKSRLLSDRFSAERPKGSFSTLEIQRTEQGDSAMYLCASSPSGGLPEAFFGQGTRLTVV.

The rearrangement uses TRBV11-2 and TRBJ2-6; D is perhaps TRBD2 (5 bases). CDR3 size: 15 residues. The germline V gene encodes CDR1 SGHAT and CDR2 FQNNGV. V was cut by 1 base and J by 4 bases, with 8 bases left in between. The CDR3 DNA reads as TGTGCCAGCAGCTTAGGGCGGGTCGGGGCCAACGTCCTGACTTTC. Translating it yields CASSLGRVGANVLTF. The complete variable domain, with remaining parts taken from reference TRBV11-2 and TRBJ2-6, reads EAGVAQSPRYKIIEKRQSVAFWCNPISGHATLYWYQQILGQGPKLLIQFQNNGVVDDSQLPKDRFSAERLKGVDSTLKIQPAKLEDSAVYLCASSLGRVGANVLTFGAGSRLTVL.

This chain joins TRBV4-3 and TRBJ2-1, with D perhaps TRBD2 (6 bases). The CDR3 spans 15 residues. The V end lost 4 bases, the J end lost 3 bases, and 13 bases lay between the germline ends. Looked up from germline, CDR1 is LGHNA and CDR2 is YSLEER. The DNA for the CDR3 is TGCGCCAGCAGCCTTACGGGAGAGCACTACAATGAGCAGTTCTTC. Its translation is CASSLTGEHYNEQFF.

The rearrangement joins TRBV9 to TRBJ2-7; D possibly corresponds to TRBD2 (6 bases). The CDR3 sequence is 15 residues long. Germline V gene lookup returns CDR1 SGDLS and CDR2 YYNGEE. Trimming pared 0 bases from V and 2 bases from J, leaving 12 bases between. The CDR3, as DNA: TGTGCCAGCAGCGTAGCGGGAGTAGCCACCTACGAGCAGTACTTC. Translated: CASSVAGVATYEQYF.

The chain is built from TRBV7-9 and TRBJ2-1; 10 bases are shared with TRBD2. The CDR3 totals 15 residues. The trim removed 5 bases at V and 5 bases at J, leaving 6 bases unmatched. Germline CDR1 and CDR2: SEHNR and FQNEAQ (reference sequence). The CDR3 reads CASSLSSGGHNEQFF. CDR3 DNA sequence: TGTGCCAGCAGCCTTTCTAGCGGGGGTCACAATGAGCAGTTCTTC.

The chain couples TRBV27 to TRBJ1-1; 7 bases line up with TRBD1. There are 15 residues in the CDR3. Germline CDR1 is MNHEY and CDR2 is SMNVEV (reference sequence). Unmatched junction bases numbered 6, after V lost 2 bases and J lost 3 bases. The CDR3 spells CASSLGTTGDTEAFF. The CDR3 DNA follows: TGTGCCAGCAGTTTAGGCACCACAGGGGACACTGAAGCTTTCTTT.

This clone has just one count. CDR3 residues: CAWSASGVTDTQYF. The CDR3 DNA is TGTGCCTGGAGTGCGTCGGGAGTTACAGATACGCAGTATTTT. The V gene is TRBV30, the J gene TRBJ2-3, with D possibly TRBD2 on 6 matching bases. Deletions cut 1 base from V and 3 bases from J, with 11 bases between. The CDR3 length is 14 residues. Germline assignment: CDR1 GTSNPN and CDR2 SVGIG (reference sequence).

The chain couples TRBV14 to TRBJ1-1, with D hard to call. The CDR3 totals 13 residues. The V and J ends lost 3 bases and 9 bases respectively, with 14 bases between them. Germline V gene data show CDR1 as SGHDN and CDR2 as FVKESK. The CDR3 here is CASSQEPGNQAFF. The CDR3 DNA reads TGTGCCAGCAGCCAGGAACCGGGAAACCAAGCTTTCTTT. Supplemented by reference TRBV14 and TRBJ1-1, the full variable domain reads EAGVTQFPSHSVIEKGQTVTLRCDPISGHDNLYWYRRVMGKEIKFLLHFVKESKQDESGMPNNRFLAERTGGTYSTLKVQPAELEDSGVYFCASSQEPGNQAFFGQGTRLTVV.

The chain joins TRBV6-6 to TRBJ2-1, with D perhaps matching TRBD2 (6 bases). CDR1 MNHNY and CDR2 SVGAGI come from the germline V gene (reference sequence). The CDR3 extends over 16 amino acids. The V end was cut by 7 bases, the J end by 8 bases, with 24 bases between. CDR3 in DNA: TGTGCCAGCACACTATTTCGGGAGAATCTGGGGGATGAGCAGTTCTTC. As protein: CASTLFRENLGDEQFF.

The chain has TRBV2 and TRBJ2-7, with TRBD2 matching over 11 bases. In germline, CDR1 is SNHLY, CDR2 FYNNEI. The CDR3 is 14 amino acids. The J segment lost 2 bases and the V segment lost 8 bases, leaving 5 bases of the junction unmatched. CDR3 in amino acids: CASEGLADAYEQYF. The CDR3 coding sequence is TGTGCCAGCGAGGGACTAGCGGACGCCTACGAGCAGTACTTC.

The genes are TRBV9 and TRBJ2-7; 10 nucleotides align to TRBD1. Germline V gene data show CDR1 as SGDLS and CDR2 as YYNGEE. This CDR3 is 15 amino acids long. V trimming: 0 bases; J trimming: 3 bases; junction bases outside the gene matches: 3. DNA of the CDR3: TGTGCCAGCAGCGTAGGATGGGACAGGGGCTACGAGCAGTACTTC. Translating it yields CASSVGWDRGYEQYF.

The V call is TRBV5-6, the J call TRBJ2-1, with a tentative D call TRBD1 (6 bases). The V and J ends lost 1 base and 10 bases respectively, with 12 bases between them. Looked up from germline, CDR1 is SGHDT and CDR2 is YYEEEE. CDR3 length: 13 amino acids. Written as DNA, the CDR3 is TGTGCCAGCAGCTTGACAGGGTCCCTGGAGCAGTTCTTC. Protein product: CASSLTGSLEQFF. Supplemented by reference TRBV5-6 and TRBJ2-1, the full variable domain reads DAGVTQSPTHLIKTRGQQVTLRCSPKSGHDTVSWYQQALGQGPQFIFQYYEEEERQRGNFPDRFSGHQFPNYSSELNVNALLLGDSALYLCASSLTGSLEQFFGPGTRLTVL.

The V and J genes are TRBV27 and TRBJ1-1; D is unresolved. Germline V gene sequence: CDR1 MNHEY, CDR2 SMNVEV (reference sequence). This CDR3 contains 16 residues. The V gene lost 5 bases and the J gene lost 6 bases, with 22 bases spanning the gap. The CDR3 is CASSRLSPKAESEAFF. The DNA for the CDR3 is TGTGCCAGCAGTCGTTTATCGCCAAAAGCAGAGTCTGAAGCTTTCTTT.

With respect to this clone: Other DNA sequences within the sample encode an identical CDR3. The rearrangement uses TRBV5-6 and TRBJ1-2; the D is unclear. Trimming left V 0 bases short and J 4 bases short, with 4 bases between. The V gene's germline CDR1 is SGHDT and CDR2 YYEEEE. The CDR3 runs 12 residues. The CDR3 DNA is TGTGCCAGCAGCTTGGGTGGCTATGGCTACACCTTC. It translates to CASSLGGYGYTF.